Listed below are T cell receptor beta chains from one sample, sequenced in a study of CD8 T cells in Susac syndrome. From the immunoSEQ multiplex PCR reads, TCRdb called clonotypes with MiXCR, one entry per CDR3 protein. The sample lists some 150,000 distinct CDR3 sequences; roughly 94% were seen once. What was sequenced was CD8+ T cells from PBMCs. These receptors were obtained from a human donor in good health. Each CDR3 is given with its conserved first and last residue. Fields, in order: clone size, D gene, V gene, J gene, CDR3 DNA, CDR3 protein. D genes are given only for firm matches. Rows may omit the clone size; those that give it use once, few, many or a size class.

abundance: -
d_gene: -
v_gene: TRBV27
j_gene: TRBJ1-2
CDR3nt: TGTGCCAGCAGTCCGGGGATTTACTATGGCTACACCTTC
CDR3aa: CASSPGIYYGYTF

abundance: -
d_gene: -
v_gene: TRBV7-9
j_gene: TRBJ2-3
CDR3nt: TGTGCCAGCAGCTTAAGATCAGATACGCAGTATTTT
CDR3aa: CASSLRSDTQYF

abundance: -
d_gene: TRBD2
v_gene: TRBV13
j_gene: TRBJ2-1
CDR3nt: TGTGCCAGCAGTTCTAGGGGACTAGCGGGCGAGCAGTTCTTC
CDR3aa: CASSSRGLAGEQFF

abundance: -
d_gene: -
v_gene: TRBV12-1
j_gene: TRBJ2-5
CDR3nt: TGTGCCAGCAGCTTTGGTCAGTACCAAGAGACCCAGTACTTC
CDR3aa: CASSFGQYQETQYF

abundance: -
d_gene: TRBD2
v_gene: TRBV27
j_gene: TRBJ2-7
CDR3nt: TGTGCCAGCAGTTCCAGAGGGGGACTAGCGGGAAAAGGACTATCCTACGAGCAGTACTTC
CDR3aa: CASSSRGGLAGKGLSYEQYF

abundance: -
d_gene: -
v_gene: TRBV28
j_gene: TRBJ2-3
CDR3nt: TGTGCCACCCTCACCGGAATCACAGATACGCAGTATTTT
CDR3aa: CATLTGITDTQYF

abundance: -
d_gene: -
v_gene: TRBV5-6
j_gene: TRBJ2-7
CDR3nt: TGTGCCAGCAGCTCGTGGGCCATAATCTACGAGCAGTACTTC
CDR3aa: CASSSWAIIYEQYF

abundance: -
d_gene: TRBD2
v_gene: TRBV7-9
j_gene: TRBJ2-3
CDR3nt: TGTGCCAGCAGCTTAGCATCGGCGGGAGGCCCAGGTGATACGCAGTATTTT
CDR3aa: CASSLASAGGPGDTQYF

abundance: -
d_gene: TRBD1
v_gene: TRBV27
j_gene: TRBJ1-2
CDR3nt: TGTGCCAGCAGCGTGGGACAGGGTGGTGGCTACACCTTC
CDR3aa: CASSVGQGGGYTF

abundance: once
d_gene: -
v_gene: TRBV30
j_gene: TRBJ1-2
CDR3nt: TGTGCCTGGAGTGTAAAGAGTCATGAAGGCTACACCTTC
CDR3aa: CAWSVKSHEGYTF

abundance: -
d_gene: -
v_gene: TRBV14
j_gene: TRBJ2-7
CDR3nt: TGTGCCAGCAGCCAAGGGGGGACGGGTTACGAGCAGTACTTC
CDR3aa: CASSQGGTGYEQYF

abundance: -
d_gene: -
v_gene: TRBV12-3/TRBV12-4
j_gene: TRBJ1-5
CDR3nt: TGTGCCAGCGGGGACGGGGCCCTCAATCAGCCCCAGCATTTT
CDR3aa: CASGDGALNQPQHF

abundance: -
d_gene: -
v_gene: TRBV5-1
j_gene: TRBJ2-3
CDR3nt: TGCGCCAGCACCGGGAATCGGGATACGCAGTATTTT
CDR3aa: CASTGNRDTQYF

abundance: -
d_gene: -
v_gene: TRBV27
j_gene: TRBJ2-2
CDR3nt: TGTGCCAGCAGTTTTAAAGGCACCGGGGAGCTGTTTTTT
CDR3aa: CASSFKGTGELFF

abundance: -
d_gene: -
v_gene: TRBV28
j_gene: TRBJ2-5
CDR3nt: TGTGCCAGCAGTTTATATGCTAGCAGCCAAGAGACCCAGTACTTC
CDR3aa: CASSLYASSQETQYF

abundance: -
d_gene: -
v_gene: TRBV28
j_gene: TRBJ2-1
CDR3nt: TGTGCCAGCAGCCCGTATGGGGACAACAATGAGCAGTTCTTC
CDR3aa: CASSPYGDNNEQFF

abundance: few
d_gene: -
v_gene: TRBV29-1
j_gene: TRBJ1-2
CDR3nt: TGCAGCGTACCGACAGTGGACTATGGCTACACCTTC
CDR3aa: CSVPTVDYGYTF